These 21 T cell receptor beta chains came from one sample sequenced in a study of blood T cell repertoires in COVID-19. The table came from immunoSEQ multiplex PCR; TCRdb's copy has only in-frame clones and leaves some out. The data show around 200,000 clones, approximately 84% seen once. The sample comprised peripheral blood. The receptors derive from an older man with acute or convalescent COVID-19.

V gene TRBV18 combines with J gene TRBJ1-1; TRBD1 aligns across 10 bases. Germline V gives CDR1 KGHSH, CDR2 LQKENI. V lost 2 bases, J lost 1 base, and 10 bases stayed unmatched. CDR3 length equals 18 residues. The CDR3 here is CASSPIYGQGGTNTEAFF. The CDR3 nucleotides read TGTGCCAGCTCACCAATTTATGGACAGGGGGGCACGAACACTGAAGCTTTCTTT.

The genes are TRBV19 and TRBJ1-4; 9 bases line up with TRBD1. Germline CDR1 reads LNHDA; CDR2 reads SQIVND (reference sequence). The CDR3 runs 18 residues. Unmatched junction bases numbered 9, after V lost 1 base and J lost 3 bases. This chain's CDR3 is CASSIGSGTGMANEKLFF. In nucleotides, the CDR3 is TGTGCCAGTAGTATAGGCTCGGGGACAGGGATGGCTAATGAAAAACTGTTTTTT.

This chain uses TRBV19 with TRBJ2-5, with D possibly TRBD2 on 6 matching bases. Between the trimmed V and J ends, which lost 4 bases and 2 bases, there was a span of 14 bases. The CDR3 has 15 residues. Germline loops: CDR1 LNHDA, CDR2 SQIVND (reference sequence). CDR3 loop: CASSKLGTSQETQYF. In DNA, the CDR3 is TGTGCCAGTAGTAAGTTAGGGACTTCACAAGAGACCCAGTACTTC. Together with reference TRBV19 and TRBJ2-5, the CDR3 gives the full variable domain: DGGITQSPKYLFRKEGQNVTLSCEQNLNHDAMYWYRQDPGQGLRLIYYSQIVNDFQKGDIAEGYSVSREKKESFPLTVTSAQKNPTAFYLCASSKLGTSQETQYFGPGTRLLVL.

V is TRBV7-2 and J is TRBJ2-5; D unresolved. The CDR3 runs to 14 residues. CDR1 SGHTA and CDR2 FQGNSA come from the germline V gene. V lost 5 bases and J 5 bases, leaving 15 bases between the germline ends. CDR3 in DNA: TGTGCCAGCAGCAGCTTCTGGGCTGGGGAGACCCAGTACTTC. It specifies CASSSFWAGETQYF.

CDR3: CASRRLAGGRGTDTQYF. CDR3 DNA sequence: TGCGCCAGCAGAAGACTAGCGGGAGGCCGGGGCACAGATACGCAGTATTTT. V usage is TRBV5-1 and J usage is TRBJ2-3, with TRBD2 matching 13 bases. Trimming at V came to 5 bases and at J to 1 base, leaving 7 bases not matched to a gene. The CDR3 length is 17 residues. Per germline, CDR1 SGHRS and CDR2 YFSETQ.

This clone was counted a single time. This chain joins TRBV7-9 and TRBJ2-2, with TRBD1 identical over 7 bases. CDR3 length equals 17 residues. The trim removed 4 bases at V and 8 bases at J, leaving 16 bases unmatched. CDR1 is SEHNR and CDR2 is FQNEAQ in the germline V gene (reference sequence). The CDR3 here is CASSSPGQWLLMGELFF. The CDR3, as DNA: TGTGCCAGCAGCTCTCCGGGACAGTGGCTTCTAATGGGGGAGCTGTTTTTT.

V is TRBV7-2 and J is TRBJ1-6; D might be TRBD1 (6 bases). The CDR3 loop spans 14 amino acids. Per germline, CDR1 SGHTA and CDR2 FQGNSA. Trimming cost V 3 bases and J 8 bases, with 11 bases left between them. The CDR3 nucleotides are TGTGCCAGCAGCTTCGGGACACCCGATTCACCCCTCCACTTT. Protein sequence: CASSFGTPDSPLHF.

This chain links TRBV7-2 with TRBJ1-2; TRBD1 aligns across 10 bases. The V segment lost 5 bases and the J segment 4 bases; nucleotides outside the gene matches: 10. Germline assignment: CDR1 SGHTA and CDR2 FQGNSA. The length of the CDR3 is 16 residues. Here the CDR3 DNA reads TGTGCCAGCAGCCCACCCCCGGACAGGGGGGGCTATGGCTACACCTTC. Encoded protein: CASSPPPDRGGYGYTF.

The genes are TRBV7-2 and TRBJ2-1, with D unclear. Trimming removed 0 bases at V and 9 bases at J, with 12 bases between. CDR3 length: 14 residues. Germline CDR1 and CDR2: SGHTA and FQGNSA. The CDR3 is CASSLAESAREQFF. The CDR3 nucleotides read TGTGCCAGCAGCTTAGCTGAATCCGCGCGTGAGCAGTTCTTC.

The V and J genes are TRBV7-9 and TRBJ2-1, with D possibly being TRBD1 (6 bases). Germline CDR1 SEHNR, CDR2 FQNEAQ (reference sequence). This CDR3 is 14 amino acids long. Trimming took 5 bases from V and 8 from J, leaving 16 bases between them. This CDR3 reads CASSQDHRVDEQFF. In DNA, the CDR3 is TGTGCCAGCAGCCAAGATCACAGGGTCGATGAGCAGTTCTTC.

The CDR3 is CASSPGQGDNTF. CDR3 nucleotides: TGTGCCAGCTCACCGGGACAGGGGGACAACACCTTC. This sequence joins TRBV18 and TRBJ1-2, with TRBD1 matching over 11 bases. The V segment lost 3 bases and the J segment 12 bases; nucleotides outside the gene matches: 3. The CDR3 has 12 residues. Germline assignment: CDR1 KGHSH and CDR2 LQKENI. Full variable domain (rest looked up from reference TRBV18 and TRBJ1-2): NAGVMQNPRHLVRRRGQEARLRCSPMKGHSHVYWYRQLPEEGLKFMVYLQKENIIDESGMPKERFSAEFPKEGPSILRIQQVVRGDSAAYFCASSPGQGDNTFGSGTRLTVV.

The V gene is TRBV29-1, the J gene TRBJ2-1, with 12 bases that match TRBD2. With V trimmed by 1 base and J by 9 bases, 4 bases remained unmatched. Germline lookup yields CDR1 SQVTM and CDR2 ANQGSEA. The CDR3 has 14 amino acids. The CDR3 loop is CSVEAPLAGGEQFF. The CDR3 DNA reads as TGCAGCGTTGAAGCCCCACTAGCGGGAGGTGAGCAGTTCTTC.

This CDR3 is CASSLWDRGSLNSPLHF. Here the CDR3 DNA reads TGTGCCAGCAGTTTGTGGGACAGGGGGTCGCTTAATTCACCCCTCCACTTT. The chain joins TRBV28 to TRBJ1-6; 11 nucleotides line up with TRBD1. This CDR3 spans 17 amino acids. The germline CDR1 and CDR2 sequences are MDHEN and SYDVKM. Unmatched junction bases numbered 7, after V lost 3 bases and J lost 6 bases. Using reference TRBV28 and TRBJ1-6 for the parts outside the CDR3, the full variable domain is DVKVTQSSRYLVKRTGEKVFLECVQDMDHENMFWYRQDPGLGLRLIYFSYDVKMKEKGDIPEGYSVSREKKERFSLILESASTNQTSMYLCASSLWDRGSLNSPLHFGNGTRLTVT.

V is TRBV18 and J is TRBJ2-3; TRBD1 might be the D (5 bases). Germline CDR1 and CDR2: KGHSH and LQKENI. The V gene lost 3 bases and the J gene lost 1 base, with 8 bases spanning the gap. CDR3 size: 14 residues. The CDR3 spells CASSPQGRTDTQYF. CDR3 bases: TGTGCCAGCTCACCCCAGGGCCGCACAGATACGCAGTATTTT.

The rearrangement joins TRBV5-1 to TRBJ1-1, with D possibly matching TRBD1 (5 bases). Germline CDR1 is SGHRS and CDR2 is YFSETQ. V lost 2 bases, J lost 0 bases, and 11 bases lay in between. The CDR3 consists of 15 residues. CDR3 in amino acids: CASSLPTGVNTEAFF. CDR3 nucleotide sequence: TGCGCCAGCAGCTTACCGACGGGGGTGAACACTGAAGCTTTCTTT.

The chain combines TRBV7-9 with TRBJ1-2, with a possible D match to TRBD1 (6 bases). The CDR3 spans 16 residues. Trimming took off 6 bases at V and 4 bases at J, with 21 bases between the two ends. Germline values: CDR1 SEHNR, CDR2 FQNEAQ (reference sequence). The CDR3 loop is CASSRTYRQESYGYTF. For the CDR3, the DNA is TGTGCCAGCAGTCGTACCTACCGACAGGAGAGCTATGGCTACACCTTC. Full variable domain (missing parts from reference TRBV7-9 and TRBJ1-2): DTGVSQNPRHKITKRGQNVTFRCDPISEHNRLYWYRQTLGQGPEFLTYFQNEAQLEKSRLLSDRFSAERPKGSFSTLEIQRTEQGDSAMYLCASSRTYRQESYGYTFGSGTRLTVV.

This clone was observed a few times. CDR3 sequence (DNA): TGTGCCAGCCCTGGTGAGTCTAGCGTATACAATGAGCAGTTCTTC. Its protein product is CASPGESSVYNEQFF. The V call is TRBV9, the J call TRBJ2-1; D perhaps matches TRBD2 (6 bases). V lost 7 bases, J lost 4 bases, and 18 bases lay in between. Per the germline V gene, CDR1 is SGDLS and CDR2 is YYNGEE. The CDR3 contains 15 residues.

The table lists this clone with a few counts. For the CDR3, the DNA is TGCGCCAGCAGCGTTCGGGCGGGAGGGCGAGACAATGAGCAGTTCTTC. This translates into CASSVRAGGRDNEQFF. The chain joins TRBV4-1 to TRBJ2-1; 9 bases line up with TRBD2. CDR1 and CDR2 from the germline V gene are MGHRA and YSYEKL. The CDR3 sequence is 16 residues long. V was clipped by 5 bases and J by 5 bases; unmatched bases: 10.

V usage is TRBV18 and J usage is TRBJ2-3; D possibly corresponds to TRBD1 (6 bases). In germline, CDR1 is KGHSH, CDR2 LQKENI. The CDR3 loop spans 13 amino acids. V lost 4 bases, J lost 5 bases, and 10 bases lay in between. CDR3 coding DNA: TGTGCCAGCTCACTGTCAGGGGAAGATACGCAGTATTTT. Amino acid sequence: CASSLSGEDTQYF.

This clone showed up just a few times. The V gene is TRBV29-1, the J gene TRBJ1-2; 7 nucleotides agree with TRBD1. The germline gives CDR1 SQVTM, CDR2 ANQGSEA. There are 17 residues in the CDR3. The trim removed 4 bases at V and 4 bases at J, leaving 18 bases unmatched. The CDR3: CSVGGSRQGGGGYGYTF. The CDR3 DNA reads TGCAGCGTTGGAGGGAGCCGACAGGGCGGAGGAGGCTATGGCTACACCTTC.

The V gene is TRBV11-2, the J gene TRBJ2-7; the D gene is possibly TRBD1 (6 bases). Trimming left V 7 bases short and J 7 bases short, with 20 bases between. This CDR3 has 14 amino acids. Germline V gene data show CDR1 as SGHAT and CDR2 as FQNNGV. CDR3 nucleotide sequence: TGTGCCAGCACCGTATTAACAGGGTCGGGGGAGCAGTACTTC. This encodes CASTVLTGSGEQYF.